This entry lists 6 T cell receptor beta chains sequenced from one sample in a study of vaccination and CD4 T cells after COVID-19 (dated by TCRdb to between 2020 and 2023). Library preparation employed PCR. Sequencer: Illumina iSeq 100. Starting from the raw public reads, TCRdb applied fastp trimming at Q25, assembled clones with MiXCR and retained in-frame beta chains. Rows matching on CDR3 protein sequence are summarized as one entry with the most common DNA and genes. For this sample there are tens of thousands of distinct CDR3 sequences; 51% appear just once. The top ten clonotypes cover about 1% of the sample. This specimen consisted of CD4+ T cells from blood, obtained before SARS-CoV-2 vaccination. The receptors were sampled from a human donor who had recovered from COVID-19.

This clonotype was detected a few times. The rearrangement links TRBV7-2 to TRBJ2-7, with a tentative D call TRBD2 (6 bases). Germline CDR1 is SGHTA and CDR2 is FQGNSA. This CDR3 contains 13 residues. Trimming left V 3 bases short and J 3 bases short, with 9 bases between. The CDR3 nucleotides read TGTGCCAGCAGCTTGGGGGGTGACTACGAGCAGTACTTC. Protein: CASSLGGDYEQYF.

The chain combines TRBV4-1 with TRBJ2-4; a weak D match, TRBD1 (6 bases). V gave up 1 base and J gave up 3 bases, with 7 bases separating them. The V gene's germline CDR1 is MGHRA and CDR2 YSYEKL. This CDR3 comprises 14 residues. CDR3 region: CASSQVGGKNIQYF. Here the CDR3 DNA reads TGCGCCAGCAGCCAAGTAGGGGGCAAAAACATTCAGTACTTC.

The chain employs TRBV7-2 and TRBJ1-2; 11 positions match TRBD1. Germline assignment: CDR1 SGHTA and CDR2 FQGNSA. With V trimmed by 5 bases and J by 7 bases, 6 bases remained unmatched. The CDR3 spans 14 residues. CDR3: CASSPQGQGVGYTF. The CDR3 nucleotides read TGTGCCAGCAGCCCACAGGGACAGGGGGTTGGCTACACCTTC.

This clonotype showed up just once. The CDR3 DNA reads TGTGCCAGCAGCCAAGGTCGACTAGTAGAGCAGTTCTTC. It specifies CASSQGRLVEQFF. J is TRBJ2-1 and V is TRBV14, with D tentatively TRBD2 (6 bases). Trimming cost V 1 base and J 10 bases, with 11 bases left between them. Per the germline V gene, CDR1 is SGHDN and CDR2 is FVKESK. CDR3 size: 13 residues.

The CDR3 loop is CASSSNTGPQETQYF. CDR3 DNA: TGTGCCAGCAGCTCTAATACGGGCCCTCAAGAGACCCAGTACTTC. V and J are TRBV7-9 and TRBJ2-5; no definite D call. This CDR3 comprises 15 residues. Trimming shortened V by 4 bases and J by 2 bases, and 14 bases separated the two germline ends. CDR1 SEHNR and CDR2 FQNEAQ come from the germline V gene (reference sequence).

This clonotype was counted between two and nine times. The gene calls are TRBV28 and TRBJ2-3; TRBD2 matches 10 bases. The CDR3 sequence is 15 residues long. Trimming took 5 bases from V and 1 from J; bases not matched to a gene: 3. The germline gives CDR1 MDHEN, CDR2 SYDVKM. The CDR3 reads CASSPGTSGTDTQYF. CDR3 DNA sequence: TGTGCCAGCAGTCCCGGGACTAGCGGCACAGATACGCAGTATTTT.